The sequence of this T cell receptor (beta chain) was determined in a study of regulatory T cells in long-lasting Graves disease. The wider study: Antithyroid drugs had been taken by newly diagnosed Graves' patients for under 3 months.

To note about this clonotype: What it binds is unknown.

Germline V lookup: CDR1 LGHNT, CDR2 FRNRAP. V was cut by 1 base and J by 6 bases, with 3 bases left in between. This CDR3 is 11 amino acids long. Time point given: newly diagnosed GD, antithyroid drugs for less than 3 months. RNA from PBMCs was the source of the TCR library. The TCR beta library used iRepertoire HTBI primers with Arm-PCR amplification of CDR3. MiXCR, run by TCRdb on the multiplex PCR reads, gives a single entry per CDR3 protein. The table records 400,000 to 650,000 distinct CDR3 sequences, around 16% of them present only once. Study outcomes and limitations: Clonotypes that were public and shared totalled fewer than 3,500 in persistent patients versus around 1,000 in new patients. Sample size was small, which may have lowered accuracy.

The same data also went into a second study, on T cells in Graves' hyperthyroidism and ophthalmopathy.

The sequence was collected from a woman aged 35-65 years with Graves disease. This sample comprised peripheral blood mononuclear cells (PBMCs), obtained at new diagnosis, from a patient treated with antithyroid drugs. The chain carries TRBV12-5 and TRBJ1-2; D is ambiguous. The CDR3 sequence is CASGLENGYTF. The CDR3 DNA reads TGTGCTAGTGGTTTGGAAAATGGCTACACCTTC.